This TCR beta chain was profiled in a study of immune evolution from preneoplasia to lung adenocarcinoma. The sample holds one count of this clone. Nucleic acids came from premalignant or tumor cells enriched by macro-dissection. The assay was immunoSEQ multiplex PCR, and TCRdb's table has in-frame clones only and misses some. The table lists thousands of clones, roughly three quarters of them singletons. This CDR3 contains 14 residues. CDR1 and CDR2 (germline): MNHNS, SASEGT. This sequence was found in a person between 45 and 75 years old with lung adenocarcinoma. The J gene is TRBJ2-5, the V gene TRBV6-1, with D unclear. Near its end, the DNA agrees better with TRBJ2-7, so the J call may be wrong. Sequencing was carried out using FFPE minimally invasive lung adenocarcinoma tissue. CDR3 loop: CASSGVRNSYEQYF. As DNA, the CDR3 is TGTGCCAGCAGTGGGGTCAGGAACTCCTACGAGCAGTACTTC.